Here is one TCR beta chain with its context. Its target is not known. As for treatment: 10-day PBMC culture with coronavirus spike peptide pools or control peptides (ViraFEST assay). This sample is part of a study of vaccination and CD4 T cells after COVID-19. Study at large: Cells received overlapping spike peptides from SARS-CoV-2, HCoV-NL63, HCoV-OC43 and HCoV-229E as stimulation.

Germline V lookup: CDR1 MNHEY, CDR2 SMNVEV (reference sequence). The CDR3 sequence is 14 residues long. V dropped 2 bases and J dropped 1 base, with 8 bases sitting between them. The Oncomine TCR Beta short-read assay was applied to DNA of cultured CD4+ T cells. MiXCR, run by TCRdb on the PCR reads, gives a single entry per CDR3 protein. The table lists more than 7,500 distinct CDR3 sequences, approximately 50% of them singletons. Source material: CD4+ T cells from blood, cultured in vitro. This TCR was sampled from a human donor who had recovered from COVID-19. The chain joins TRBV27 to TRBJ2-5, with no clear D. CDR3 region: CASSLAGSQETQYF. CDR3 bases: TGTGCCAGCAGTTTAGCAGGCTCCCAAGAGACCCAGTACTTC.